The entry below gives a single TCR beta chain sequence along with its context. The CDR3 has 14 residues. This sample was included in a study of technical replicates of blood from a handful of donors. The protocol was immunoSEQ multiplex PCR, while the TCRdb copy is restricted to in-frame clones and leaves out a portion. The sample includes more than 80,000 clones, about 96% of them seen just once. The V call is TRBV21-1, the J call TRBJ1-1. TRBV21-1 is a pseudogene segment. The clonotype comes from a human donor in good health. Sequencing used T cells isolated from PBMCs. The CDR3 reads CASTTCSLNTEAFF. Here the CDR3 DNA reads TGTGCCAGCACCACTTGCTCTTTGAACACTGAAGCTTTCTTT.